This is a list of T cell receptor beta chains from one sample in a study of regulatory T cells in long-lasting Graves disease. Via MiXCR, TCRdb re-called the multiplex PCR reads, giving one row per CDR3 protein. The sample yields approximately 350,000 distinct CDR3 sequences, more than 20% seen once. This specimen consisted of peripheral blood mononuclear cells (PBMCs), obtained when the disease was refractory, from a patient treated with antithyroid drugs. These receptor sequences come from a woman between 35 and 50 years old with Graves disease. Each CDR3 is given with its conserved first and last residue. A D gene is named only where the DNA matches it firmly. Part of the rows lack a size; the others show once, few, many or a class for expanded clones.

j_gene | abundance | d_gene | v_gene | CDR3aa | CDR3nt
TRBJ1-5 | few | TRBD1 | TRBV12-3/TRBV12-4 | CASSRTGGWQPQHF | TGTGCCAGCAGTCGGACAGGGGGCTGGCAGCCCCAGCATTTT
TRBJ1-1 | NA | NA | TRBV19 | CASSIRVDDTEAFF | TGTGCCAGTAGTATCAGGGTGGACGACACTGAAGCTTTCTTT
TRBJ2-4 | NA | NA | TRBV5-4 | CASSFKTAAKNIQYF | TGTGCCAGCAGCTTCAAGACTGCAGCCAAAAACATTCAGTACTTC
TRBJ2-7 | many | NA | TRBV28 | CASSFPRAGVPHEQYF | TGTGCCAGCAGTTTCCCCCGGGCAGGAGTCCCCCACGAGCAGTACTTC
TRBJ2-7 | many | NA | TRBV12-3/TRBV12-4 | CASSYDSSYEQYF | TGTGCCAGCAGTTACGACAGCTCCTACGAGCAGTACTTC
TRBJ1-4 | NA | NA | TRBV27 | CASSVFSKGTAVGKLFF | TGTGCCAGCAGTGTATTTAGCAAGGGGACGGCAGTCGGGAAACTGTTTTTT
TRBJ1-1 | NA | TRBD1 | TRBV10-3 | CAISESPDRVSEAFF | TGTGCCATCAGTGAATCTCCGGACAGGGTGAGTGAAGCTTTCTTT
TRBJ1-1 | few | NA | TRBV19 | CASSYGVLGPWNTEAFF | TGTGCCAGTAGCTATGGCGTGTTGGGACCTTGGAACACTGAAGCTTTCTTT
TRBJ1-1 | many | NA | TRBV29-1 | CSVETHRNTEAFF | TGCAGCGTTGAAACCCACAGAAACACTGAAGCTTTCTTT
TRBJ2-7 | NA | TRBD2 | TRBV5-1 | CASSYGLAGALKFRYEQYF | TGCGCCAGCAGCTACGGACTAGCGGGAGCCCTCAAGTTTCGCTACGAGCAGTACTTC
TRBJ1-2 | many | NA | TRBV12-3/TRBV12-4 | CASSLSRGGYTF | TGTGCCAGCAGTTTATCTAGGGGAGGCTACACCTTC
TRBJ2-7 | many | TRBD1 | TRBV2 | CASTPGQGTFSVLYEQYF | TGTGCCAGCACGCCGGGACAGGGTACATTCTCCGTGCTATACGAGCAGTACTTC
TRBJ2-2 | few | TRBD1 | TRBV2 | CASSDRDRVTGELFF | TGTGCCAGCAGCGACCGGGACAGGGTTACCGGGGAGCTGTTTTTT
TRBJ2-7 | few | TRBD2 | TRBV4-1 | CASSQLITGTSDTYEQYF | TGCGCCAGCAGCCAATTGATCACCGGGACTAGCGACACCTACGAGCAGTACTTC
TRBJ2-4 | few | TRBD1 | TRBV7-9 | CASSSDRELNIQYF | TGTGCCAGCAGCTCGGACAGGGAGTTAAACATTCAGTACTTC
TRBJ1-2 | NA | NA | TRBV20-1 | CSARGTPLSHGYTF | TGCAGTGCTAGGGGGACACCACTATCCCATGGCTACACCTTC
TRBJ1-4 | NA | NA | TRBV5-1 | CACSTATNEKLFF | TGCGCCTGTTCGACAGCAACTAATGAAAAACTGTTTTTT
TRBJ2-4 | many | NA | TRBV15 | CATSRRDQNIQYF | TGTGCCACCAGCAGGCGAGACCAAAACATTCAGTACTTC
TRBJ2-5 | few | TRBD2 | TRBV9 | CASSVGRLAAQETQYF | TGTGCCAGCAGCGTAGGAAGACTAGCGGCACAAGAGACCCAGTACTTC
TRBJ2-3 | many | NA | TRBV11-2 | CASSLLRTDTQYF | TGTGCCAGCAGCTTACTTCGCACAGATACGCAGTATTTT
TRBJ2-2 | few | TRBD2 | TRBV7-2 | CASSYMLAGGPGGELFF | TGTGCCAGCAGCTACATGCTAGCGGGAGGGCCGGGAGGGGAGCTGTTTTTT
TRBJ2-7 | few | NA | TRBV6-9 | CASSSLTSKSSYEQYF | TGTGCCAGCAGTTCCTTGACTAGTAAGAGCTCCTACGAGCAGTACTTC
TRBJ2-7 | many | NA | TRBV7-9 | CASSGSQAQGEQYF | TGTGCCAGCAGCGGGAGTCAGGCGCAGGGGGAGCAGTACTTC
TRBJ2-5 | many | NA | TRBV7-9 | CASSLASGGEETQYF | TGTGCCAGCAGCTTAGCGTCGGGGGGCGAAGAGACCCAGTACTTC
TRBJ2-7 | many | TRBD2 | TRBV28 | CASSLGRGLFRDLFSYEQYF | TGTGCCAGCAGTTTAGGGAGGGGTCTATTCCGGGACTTATTTTCCTACGAGCAGTACTTC
TRBJ2-7 | NA | TRBD2 | TRBV10-3 | CAISPSGSGVHEQYF | TGTGCCATCAGCCCTAGCGGGAGCGGGGTCCACGAGCAGTACTTC
TRBJ2-7 | NA | NA | TRBV29-1 | CSVVHSYEQYF | TGCAGCGTTGTTCACTCCTACGAGCAGTACTTC
TRBJ2-1 | NA | TRBD2 | TRBV9 | CASSVRYGRAGNEQFF | TGTGCCAGCAGCGTAAGGTACGGGAGGGCCGGGAATGAGCAGTTCTTC
TRBJ2-7 | NA | NA | TRBV20-1 | CSARIPKQGSYEQYF | TGCAGTGCTAGGATCCCTAAGCAGGGCTCCTACGAGCAGTACTTC
TRBJ2-4 | many | TRBD1 | TRBV29-1 | CSAYVDRGLQYF | TGCAGCGCCTATGTGGACAGGGGGCTTCAGTACTTC
TRBJ1-5 | many | NA | TRBV2 | CASSDSNSNQPQHF | TGTGCCAGCAGTGACAGTAATAGCAATCAGCCCCAGCATTTT
TRBJ1-6 | NA | NA | TRBV6-1 | CASSESLHLNNSPLHF | TGTGCCAGCAGTGAATCCCTTCATCTCAATAATTCACCCCTCCACTTT
TRBJ2-3 | NA | TRBD2 | TRBV7-9 | CASSLPLAGDLTDTQYF | TGTGCCAGCAGCTTGCCCCTAGCGGGAGACCTCACAGATACGCAGTATTTT
TRBJ2-7 | few | TRBD2 | TRBV3-1 | CASSHGLAGVTYEQYF | TGTGCCAGCAGCCACGGACTAGCGGGAGTGACCTACGAGCAGTACTTC
TRBJ1-5 | many | NA | TRBV5-1 | CASSLGVGDQPQHF | TGCGCCAGCAGCCTTGGGGTGGGGGATCAGCCCCAGCATTTT